Shown below are 9 T cell receptor beta chains from a single sample sequenced in a study of T cells after yellow fever vaccination. From the 5' RACE reads, TCRdb called clonotypes with MiXCR, one entry per CDR3 protein. The sample holds under 700,000 distinct CDR3 sequences, about a sixth seen once. The sample consisted of PBMCs, taken more than 4 days after the first yellow fever vaccination. These TCRs come from a man between 18 and 35 years old who received the YFV17D yellow fever vaccine.

The chain joins TRBV7-6 to TRBJ2-1; possibly TRBD1 for D (7 bases). The V gene's germline CDR1 is SGHVS and CDR2 FNYEAQ. CDR3 length: 16 amino acids. The V end lost 4 bases, the J end lost 4 bases, and 17 bases lay between the germline ends. Written as DNA, the CDR3 is TGTGCCAGCAGCTCGCCCTACAGGGGAGGTTACAATGAGCAGTTCTTC. Protein sequence: CASSSPYRGGYNEQFF.

This clonotype occurred a few times. In DNA form, the CDR3 reads TGTGCCAGCAGCCAAGAACCCATAGGAGCAGATACGCAGTATTTT. Its protein product is CASSQEPIGADTQYF. The V call is TRBV4-2, the J call TRBJ2-3; no clear D gene. Germline-derived CDR1 and CDR2 are LGHNA and YNFKEQ. Trimming removed 0 bases from V and 4 bases from J, with 11 bases in between. This CDR3 spans 15 amino acids.

V usage is TRBV29-1 and J usage is TRBJ1-2; 11 bases agree with TRBD1. The trim removed 8 bases at V and 7 bases at J, leaving 12 bases unmatched. The CDR3 is 14 residues long. CDR1 and CDR2 (germline): SQVTM, ANQGSEA. The DNA of the CDR3 is TGCAGCACCAGGACAGGGGGCGAATTACGTGGCTACACCTTC. Translating gives CSTRTGGELRGYTF.

This chain connects TRBV20-1 to TRBJ1-1; 7 nucleotides line up with TRBD1. CDR1 and CDR2 from the germline V gene are DFQATT and SNEGSKA (reference sequence). The V and J ends lost 2 bases and 3 bases, in that order; junction bases with no gene match: 6. The CDR3 sequence is 14 residues long. CDR3 DNA sequence: TGCAGTGCTAGACCAGGGGGAAGAGACACTGAAGCTTTCTTT. It translates to CSARPGGRDTEAFF.

This clonotype turned up a few times. J is TRBJ2-3 and V is TRBV5-1, with TRBD2 matching over 7 bases. The CDR3 spans 16 residues. CDR1 and CDR2 from the germline V gene are SGHRS and YFSETQ. V dropped 4 bases and J dropped 0; count of bases not matched to a gene: 8. Here the CDR3 DNA reads TGCGCCAGCAGCCCCGCTGGGGGGGGAAGCACAGATACGCAGTATTTT. Protein sequence: CASSPAGGGSTDTQYF.

This clonotype was counted only a few times. This chain connects TRBV6-5 to TRBJ1-1; the D is unclear. Trimming removed 2 bases at V and 1 base at J, with 8 bases between. The CDR3 is 14 residues long. Germline V CDR1 and CDR2: MNHEY, SVGAGI. The CDR3 DNA is TGTGCCAGCAGTTACAAGGAGGCGAACACTGAAGCTTTCTTT. It encodes CASSYKEANTEAFF.

The table lists this clonotype with many counts. CDR3 amino acids: CASSFSRGDLAKNIQYF. The CDR3 nucleotides read TGTGCCAGCAGTTTCTCGCGGGGGGACCTAGCCAAAAACATTCAGTACTTC. The J gene is TRBJ2-4, the V gene TRBV12-3 or TRBV12-4; 8 nucleotides match TRBD2. CDR3 size: 17 residues. Unmatched junction bases numbered 7, after V lost 3 bases and J lost 0 bases.

This clonotype was counted ten times or more. V is TRBV12-3 or TRBV12-4 and J is TRBJ2-3; D is undetermined. The CDR3 has 12 amino acids. The V end was cut by 6 bases, the J end by 5 bases, with 9 bases between. The CDR3 spells CASRAWEDTQYF. In DNA form, the CDR3 reads TGTGCCAGCAGGGCATGGGAAGATACGCAGTATTTT.

This clonotype has ten or more counts. This chain links TRBV3-1 with TRBJ2-2; 9 bases agree with TRBD1. The CDR3 consists of 16 residues. The V gene's germline CDR1 is LGHDT and CDR2 YNNKEL (reference sequence). V dropped 4 bases and J dropped 4; count of bases not matched to a gene: 7. The DNA for the CDR3 is TGTGCCAGCAGCCCCGGACAGGGGTTGATCACCGGGGAGCTGTTTTTT. Its translation is CASSPGQGLITGELFF.